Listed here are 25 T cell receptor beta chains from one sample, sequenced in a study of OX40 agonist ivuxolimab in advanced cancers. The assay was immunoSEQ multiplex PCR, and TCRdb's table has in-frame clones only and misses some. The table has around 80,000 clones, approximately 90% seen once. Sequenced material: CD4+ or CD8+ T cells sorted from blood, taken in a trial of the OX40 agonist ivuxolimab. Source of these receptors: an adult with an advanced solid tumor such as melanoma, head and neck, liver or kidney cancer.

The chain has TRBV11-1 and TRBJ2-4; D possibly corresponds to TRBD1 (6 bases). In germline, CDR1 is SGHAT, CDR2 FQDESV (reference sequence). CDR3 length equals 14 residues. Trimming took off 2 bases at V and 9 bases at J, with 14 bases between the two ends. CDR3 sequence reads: CASSLIQGDGIQYF. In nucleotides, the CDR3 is TGTGCCAGCAGCTTAATACAGGGTGACGGCATTCAGTACTTC. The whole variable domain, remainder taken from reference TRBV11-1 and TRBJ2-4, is EAEVAQSPRYKITEKSQAVAFWCDPISGHATLYWYRQILGQGPELLVQFQDESVVDDSQLPKDRFSAERLKGVDSTLKIQPAELGDSAMYLCASSLIQGDGIQYFGAGTRLSVL.

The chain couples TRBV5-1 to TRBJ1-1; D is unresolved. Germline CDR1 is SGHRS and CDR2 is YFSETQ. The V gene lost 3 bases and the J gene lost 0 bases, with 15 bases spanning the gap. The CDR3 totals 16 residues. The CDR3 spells CASSSRVLNMNTEAFF. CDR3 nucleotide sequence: TGCGCCAGCAGCTCCCGGGTCCTTAACATGAACACTGAAGCTTTCTTT. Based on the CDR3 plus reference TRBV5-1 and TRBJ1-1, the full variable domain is KAGVTQTPRYLIKTRGQQVTLSCSPISGHRSVSWYQQTPGQGLQFLFEYFSETQRNKGNFPGRFSGRQFSNSRSEMNVSTLELGDSALYLCASSSRVLNMNTEAFFGQGTRLTVV.

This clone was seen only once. The CDR3 protein is CASNVTDRQVYSNQPQHF. The CDR3 DNA is TGTGCCAGCAATGTCACGGACAGGCAGGTTTATAGCAATCAGCCCCAGCATTTT. The rearrangement links TRBV27 to TRBJ1-5; TRBD1 aligns across 7 bases. Losses at the gene ends were 7 bases for V and 0 bases for J; bases not matched to a gene: 15. Germline V gene data show CDR1 as MNHEY and CDR2 as SMNVEV (reference sequence). The CDR3 loop spans 18 amino acids.

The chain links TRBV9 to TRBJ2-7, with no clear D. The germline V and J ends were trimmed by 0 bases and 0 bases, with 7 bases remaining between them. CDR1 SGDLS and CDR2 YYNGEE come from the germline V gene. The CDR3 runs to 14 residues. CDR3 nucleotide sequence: TGTGCCAGCAGCGTAGGGGTCCTCTCCTACGAGCAGTACTTC. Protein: CASSVGVLSYEQYF.

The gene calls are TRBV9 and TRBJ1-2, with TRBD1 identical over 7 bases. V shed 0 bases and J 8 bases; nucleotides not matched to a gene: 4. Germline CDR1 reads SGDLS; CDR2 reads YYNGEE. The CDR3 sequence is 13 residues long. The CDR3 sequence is CASSVDQGGGYTF. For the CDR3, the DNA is TGTGCCAGCAGCGTAGATCAGGGGGGAGGCTACACCTTC.

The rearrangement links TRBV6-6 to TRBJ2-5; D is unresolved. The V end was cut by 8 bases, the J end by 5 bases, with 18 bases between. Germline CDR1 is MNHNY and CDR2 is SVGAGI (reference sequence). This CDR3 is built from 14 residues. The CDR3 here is CASQKAIGVETQYF. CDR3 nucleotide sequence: TGTGCCAGCCAAAAGGCGATCGGTGTGGAGACCCAGTACTTC.

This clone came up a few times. The CDR3: CASSVRLNTGELFF. DNA for the CDR3: TGTGCCAGTAGTGTCAGATTGAACACCGGGGAGCTGTTTTTT. The chain joins TRBV19 to TRBJ2-2, with D hard to call. The CDR3 is made up of 14 amino acids. Per germline, CDR1 LNHDA and CDR2 SQIVND (reference sequence). Deletions cut 5 bases from V and 1 base from J, with 8 bases between. Full variable domain (missing parts from reference TRBV19 and TRBJ2-2): DGGITQSPKYLFRKEGQNVTLSCEQNLNHDAMYWYRQDPGQGLRLIYYSQIVNDFQKGDIAEGYSVSREKKESFPLTVTSAQKNPTAFYLCASSVRLNTGELFFGEGSRLTVL.

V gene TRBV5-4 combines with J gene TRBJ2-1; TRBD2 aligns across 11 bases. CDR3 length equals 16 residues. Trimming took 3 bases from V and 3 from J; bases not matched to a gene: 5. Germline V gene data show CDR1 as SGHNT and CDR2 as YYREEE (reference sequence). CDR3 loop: CASSSSGTSGYNEQFF. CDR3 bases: TGTGCCAGCAGCTCTTCCGGGACTAGCGGCTACAATGAGCAGTTCTTC.

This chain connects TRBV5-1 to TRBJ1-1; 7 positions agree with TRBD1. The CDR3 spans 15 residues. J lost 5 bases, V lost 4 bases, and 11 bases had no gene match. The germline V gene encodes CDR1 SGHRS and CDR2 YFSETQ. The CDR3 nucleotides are TGCGCCAGCAGCGAATCTAGGGGGCCCGGGACTGAAGCTTTCTTT. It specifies CASSESRGPGTEAFF.

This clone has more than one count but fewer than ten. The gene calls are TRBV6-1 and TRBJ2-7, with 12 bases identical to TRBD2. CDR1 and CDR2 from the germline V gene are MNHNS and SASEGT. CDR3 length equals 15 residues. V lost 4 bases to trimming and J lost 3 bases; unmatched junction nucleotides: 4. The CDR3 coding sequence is TGTGCCAGCAGTGTCCGGGGACTAGCGGGCTACGAGCAGTACTTC. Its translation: CASSVRGLAGYEQYF.

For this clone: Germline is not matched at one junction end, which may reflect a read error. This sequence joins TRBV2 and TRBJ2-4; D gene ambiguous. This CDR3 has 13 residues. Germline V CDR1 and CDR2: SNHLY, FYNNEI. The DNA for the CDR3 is TGTGCCAGCAGGGAAGTAGTGGGAAACATTCAGTACTTC. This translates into CASREVVGNIQYF.

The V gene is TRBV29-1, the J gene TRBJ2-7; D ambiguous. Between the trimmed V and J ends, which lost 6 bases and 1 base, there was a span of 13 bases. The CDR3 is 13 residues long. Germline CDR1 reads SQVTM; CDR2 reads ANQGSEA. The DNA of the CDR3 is TGCAGCGTCAATGGCCGTGGATCCTACGAGCAGTACTTC. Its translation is CSVNGRGSYEQYF.

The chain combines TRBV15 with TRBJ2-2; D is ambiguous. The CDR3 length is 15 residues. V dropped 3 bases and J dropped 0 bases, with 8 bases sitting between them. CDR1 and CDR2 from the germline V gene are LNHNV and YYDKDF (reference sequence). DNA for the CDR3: TGTGCCACCAGCAGGAGAGACCCGAACACCGGGGAGCTGTTTTTT. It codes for CATSRRDPNTGELFF. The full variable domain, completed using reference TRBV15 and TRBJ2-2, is DAMVIQNPRYQVTQFGKPVTLSCSQTLNHNVMYWYQQKSSQAPKLLFHYYDKDFNNEADTPDNFQSRRPNTSFCFLDIRSPGLGDTAMYLCATSRRDPNTGELFFGEGSRLTVL.

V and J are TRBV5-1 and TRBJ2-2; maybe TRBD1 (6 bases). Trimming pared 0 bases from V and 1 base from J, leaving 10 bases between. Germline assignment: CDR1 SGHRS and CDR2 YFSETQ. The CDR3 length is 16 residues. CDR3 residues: CASSLEGTRNTGELFF. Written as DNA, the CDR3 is TGCGCCAGCAGCTTGGAGGGGACAAGGAACACCGGGGAGCTGTTTTTT.

The CDR3 sequence is CASGGQGHGANVLTF. The CDR3 DNA follows: TGTGCCAGCGGAGGACAGGGCCATGGGGCCAACGTCCTGACTTTC. The chain links TRBV28 to TRBJ2-6; TRBD1 agrees at 8 bases. CDR1 MDHEN and CDR2 SYDVKM come from the germline V gene. This CDR3 is 15 amino acids long. V was pared by 8 bases and J by 3 bases, with 6 bases of the junction left unmatched.

For the CDR3, the DNA is TGTGCCAGCGGCTGGGCTAATGAAAAACTGTTTTTT. Translation gives CASGWANEKLFF. V gene TRBV21-1 combines with J gene TRBJ1-4. TRBV21-1 is a pseudogene segment. This CDR3 contains 12 residues.

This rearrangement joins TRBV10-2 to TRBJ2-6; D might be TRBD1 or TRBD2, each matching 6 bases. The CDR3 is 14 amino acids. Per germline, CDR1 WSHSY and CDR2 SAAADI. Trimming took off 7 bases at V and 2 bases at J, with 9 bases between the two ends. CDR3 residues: CASTGAAGANVLTF. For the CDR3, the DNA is TGCGCCAGCACGGGGGCCGCTGGGGCCAACGTCCTGACTTTC.

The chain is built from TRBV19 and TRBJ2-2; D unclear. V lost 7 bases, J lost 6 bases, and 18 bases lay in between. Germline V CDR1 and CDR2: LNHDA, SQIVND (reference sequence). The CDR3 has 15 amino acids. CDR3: CASTLGLLRAGELFF. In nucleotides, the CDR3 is TGTGCCAGTACCCTTGGGCTACTCCGGGCCGGGGAGCTGTTTTTT. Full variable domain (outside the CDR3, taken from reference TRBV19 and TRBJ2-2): DGGITQSPKYLFRKEGQNVTLSCEQNLNHDAMYWYRQDPGQGLRLIYYSQIVNDFQKGDIAEGYSVSREKKESFPLTVTSAQKNPTAFYLCASTLGLLRAGELFFGEGSRLTVL.

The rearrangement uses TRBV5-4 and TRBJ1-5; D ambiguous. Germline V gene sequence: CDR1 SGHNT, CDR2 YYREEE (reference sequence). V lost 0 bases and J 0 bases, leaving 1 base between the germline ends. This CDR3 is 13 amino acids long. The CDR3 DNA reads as TGTGCCAGCAGCTTGGATAGCAATCAGCCCCAGCATTTT. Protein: CASSLDSNQPQHF.

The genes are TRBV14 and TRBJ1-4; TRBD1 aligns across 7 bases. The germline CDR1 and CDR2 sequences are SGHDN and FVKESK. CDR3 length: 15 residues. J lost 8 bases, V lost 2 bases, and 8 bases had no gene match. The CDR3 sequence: CASSQTTGWGEKLFF. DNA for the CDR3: TGTGCCAGCAGCCAAACGACAGGGTGGGGAGAAAAACTGTTTTTT.

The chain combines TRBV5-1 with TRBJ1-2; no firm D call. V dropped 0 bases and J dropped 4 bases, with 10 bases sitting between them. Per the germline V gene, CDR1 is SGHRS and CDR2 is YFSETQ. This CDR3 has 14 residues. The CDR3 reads CASSLAVGSYGYTF. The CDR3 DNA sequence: TGCGCCAGCAGCTTGGCGGTGGGGAGCTATGGCTACACCTTC.

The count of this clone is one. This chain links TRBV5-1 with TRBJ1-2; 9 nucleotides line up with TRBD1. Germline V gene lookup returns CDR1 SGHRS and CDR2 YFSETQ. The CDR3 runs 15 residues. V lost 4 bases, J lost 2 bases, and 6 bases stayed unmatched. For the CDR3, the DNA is TGCGCCAGCAGCCCAGGGACAGGGCTCAACTATGGCTACACCTTC. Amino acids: CASSPGTGLNYGYTF.

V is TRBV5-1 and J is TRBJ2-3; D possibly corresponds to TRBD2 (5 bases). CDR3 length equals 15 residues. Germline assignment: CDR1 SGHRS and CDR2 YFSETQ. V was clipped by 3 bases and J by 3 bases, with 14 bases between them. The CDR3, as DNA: TGCGCCAGCAGCTCAGGACTCCCCGGTACAGATACGCAGTATTTT. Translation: CASSSGLPGTDTQYF.

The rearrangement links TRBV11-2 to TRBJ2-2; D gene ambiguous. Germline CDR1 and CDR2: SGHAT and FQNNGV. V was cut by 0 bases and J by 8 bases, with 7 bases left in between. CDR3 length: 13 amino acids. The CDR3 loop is CASSLERWGELFF. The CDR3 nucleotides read TGTGCCAGCAGCTTAGAACGGTGGGGGGAGCTGTTTTTT.

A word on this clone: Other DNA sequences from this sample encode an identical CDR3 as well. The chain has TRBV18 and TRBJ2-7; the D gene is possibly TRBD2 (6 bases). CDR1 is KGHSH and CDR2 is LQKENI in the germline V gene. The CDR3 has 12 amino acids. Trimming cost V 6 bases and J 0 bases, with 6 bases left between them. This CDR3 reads CASSGGSYEQYF. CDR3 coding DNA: TGTGCCAGCTCGGGGGGCTCCTACGAGCAGTACTTC.